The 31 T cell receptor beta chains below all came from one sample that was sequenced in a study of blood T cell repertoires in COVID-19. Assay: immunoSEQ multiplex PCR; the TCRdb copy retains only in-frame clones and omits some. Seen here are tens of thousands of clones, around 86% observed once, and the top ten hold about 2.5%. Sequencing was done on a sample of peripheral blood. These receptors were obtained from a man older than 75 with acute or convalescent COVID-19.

CDR3: CASSQGQGHGGYTF. In nucleotides, the CDR3 is TGTGCCAGCAGCCAGGGGCAGGGTCATGGAGGCTACACCTTC. This rearrangement joins TRBV3-1 (or the pseudogene TRBV3-2) to TRBJ1-2; TRBD1 is a possible D gene (5 bases). The CDR3 covers 14 residues. Germline CDR1 is LGHDT and CDR2 is YNNKEL (reference sequence). V was clipped by 3 bases and J by 8 bases, with 16 bases between them.

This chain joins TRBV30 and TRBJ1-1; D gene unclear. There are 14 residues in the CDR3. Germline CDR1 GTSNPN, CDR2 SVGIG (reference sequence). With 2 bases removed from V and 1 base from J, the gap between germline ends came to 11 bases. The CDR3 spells CAWSLVAANTEAFF. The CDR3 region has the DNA TGTGCCTGGAGTCTCGTGGCGGCGAACACTGAAGCTTTCTTT.

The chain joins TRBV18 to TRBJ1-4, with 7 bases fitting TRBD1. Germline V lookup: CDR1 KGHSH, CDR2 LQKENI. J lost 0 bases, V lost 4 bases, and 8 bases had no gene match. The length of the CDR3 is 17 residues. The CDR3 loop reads CASSRDRTLATNEKLFF. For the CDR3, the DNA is TGTGCCAGCTCACGGGACAGAACCCTTGCAACTAATGAAAAACTGTTTTTT.

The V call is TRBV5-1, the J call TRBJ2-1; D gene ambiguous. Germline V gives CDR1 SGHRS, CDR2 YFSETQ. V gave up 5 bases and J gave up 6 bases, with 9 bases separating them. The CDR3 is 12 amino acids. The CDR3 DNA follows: TGCGCCAGCAGTCCACCGGGCAATGAGCAGTTCTTC. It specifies CASSPPGNEQFF. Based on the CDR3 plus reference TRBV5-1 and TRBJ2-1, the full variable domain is KAGVTQTPRYLIKTRGQQVTLSCSPISGHRSVSWYQQTPGQGLQFLFEYFSETQRNKGNFPGRFSGRQFSNSRSEMNVSTLELGDSALYLCASSPPGNEQFFGPGTRLTVL.

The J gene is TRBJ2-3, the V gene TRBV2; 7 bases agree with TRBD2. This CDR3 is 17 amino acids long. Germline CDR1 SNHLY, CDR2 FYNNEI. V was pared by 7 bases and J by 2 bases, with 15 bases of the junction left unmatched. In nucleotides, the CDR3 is TGTGCCAGCACCGTAACTTCTAGCGGTTCTCTCACAGATACGCAGTATTTT. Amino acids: CASTVTSSGSLTDTQYF.

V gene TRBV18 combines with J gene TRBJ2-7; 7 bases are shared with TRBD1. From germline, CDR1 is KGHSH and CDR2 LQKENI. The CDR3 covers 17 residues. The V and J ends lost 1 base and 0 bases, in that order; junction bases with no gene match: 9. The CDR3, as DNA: TGTGCCAGCTCACCACGGCAGGGGGAGAGAGGCTCCTACGAGCAGTACTTC. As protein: CASSPRQGERGSYEQYF.

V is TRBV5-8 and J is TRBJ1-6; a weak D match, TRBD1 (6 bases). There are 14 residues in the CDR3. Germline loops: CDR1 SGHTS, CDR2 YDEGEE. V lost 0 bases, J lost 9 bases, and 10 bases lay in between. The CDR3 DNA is TGTGCCAGCAGCTTGGGGGGGCTCGGTTCACCCCTCCACTTT. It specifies CASSLGGLGSPLHF.

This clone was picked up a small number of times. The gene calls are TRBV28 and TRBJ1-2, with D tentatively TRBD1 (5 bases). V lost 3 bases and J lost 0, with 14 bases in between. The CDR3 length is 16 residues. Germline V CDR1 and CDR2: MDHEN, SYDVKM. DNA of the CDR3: TGTGCCAGCAGTTTGGGGCCAGCCTACCCTAACTATGGCTACACCTTC. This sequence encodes CASSLGPAYPNYGYTF.

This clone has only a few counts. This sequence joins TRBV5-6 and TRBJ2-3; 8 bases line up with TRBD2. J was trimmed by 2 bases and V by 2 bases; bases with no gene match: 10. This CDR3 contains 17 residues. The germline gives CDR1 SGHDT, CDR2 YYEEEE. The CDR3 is CASSLYGGAPNTDTQYF. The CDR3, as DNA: TGTGCCAGCAGCTTATACGGGGGGGCACCCAACACAGATACGCAGTATTTT. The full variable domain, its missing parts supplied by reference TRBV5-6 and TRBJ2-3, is DAGVTQSPTHLIKTRGQQVTLRCSPKSGHDTVSWYQQALGQGPQFIFQYYEEEERQRGNFPDRFSGHQFPNYSSELNVNALLLGDSALYLCASSLYGGAPNTDTQYFGPGTRLTVL.

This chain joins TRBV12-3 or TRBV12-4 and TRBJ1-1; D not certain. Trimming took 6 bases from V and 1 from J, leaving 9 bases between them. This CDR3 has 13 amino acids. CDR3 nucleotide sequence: TGTGCCAGCAGCCCCCCTACGAACACTGAAGCTTTCTTT. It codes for CASSPPTNTEAFF.

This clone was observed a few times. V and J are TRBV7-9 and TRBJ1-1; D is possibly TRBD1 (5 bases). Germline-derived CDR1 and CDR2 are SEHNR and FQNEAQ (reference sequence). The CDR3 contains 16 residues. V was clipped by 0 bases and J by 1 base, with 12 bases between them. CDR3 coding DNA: TGTGCCAGCAGCTTAGCCCCACAGGCCCAGAACACTGAAGCTTTCTTT. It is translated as CASSLAPQAQNTEAFF.

CDR3 nucleotides: TGTGCCAGCACCCGCGGGCCTCCCGCTGGGGGGTGGGATGAGCAGTTCTTC. Its translation: CASTRGPPAGGWDEQFF. The rearrangement uses TRBV4-2 and TRBJ2-1, with a possible D match to TRBD2 (6 bases). Germline CDR1 is LGHNA and CDR2 is YNFKEQ. The V end lost 7 bases, the J end lost 8 bases, and 27 bases lay between the germline ends. This CDR3 contains 17 residues.

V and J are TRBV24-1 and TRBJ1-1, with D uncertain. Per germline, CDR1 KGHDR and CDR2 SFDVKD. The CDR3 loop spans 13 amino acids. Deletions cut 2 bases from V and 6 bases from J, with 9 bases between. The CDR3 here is CATSDYRWSEAFF. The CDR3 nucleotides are TGTGCCACCAGTGATTACCGGTGGTCTGAAGCTTTCTTT.

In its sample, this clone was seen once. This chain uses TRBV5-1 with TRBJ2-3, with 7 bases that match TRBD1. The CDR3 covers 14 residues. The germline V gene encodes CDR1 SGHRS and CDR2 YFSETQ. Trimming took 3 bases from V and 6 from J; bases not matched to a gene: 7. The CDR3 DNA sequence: TGCGCCAGCAGCTCCCAGACAGGGTCCGATACGCAGTATTTT. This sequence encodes CASSSQTGSDTQYF.

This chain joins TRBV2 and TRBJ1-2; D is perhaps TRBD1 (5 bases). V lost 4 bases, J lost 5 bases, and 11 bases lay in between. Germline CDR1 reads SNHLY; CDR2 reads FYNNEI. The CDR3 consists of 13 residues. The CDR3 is CASSAGREYGYTF. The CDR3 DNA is TGTGCCAGCAGTGCGGGCAGGGAATATGGCTACACCTTC.

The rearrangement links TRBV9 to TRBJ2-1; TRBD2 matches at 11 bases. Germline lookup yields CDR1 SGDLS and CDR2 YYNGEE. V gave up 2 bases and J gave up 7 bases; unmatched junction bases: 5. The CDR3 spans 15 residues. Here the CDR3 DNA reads TGTGCCAGCAGCGTTAGCGGGGGGGTAGTTAATGAGCAGTTCTTC. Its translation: CASSVSGGVVNEQFF.

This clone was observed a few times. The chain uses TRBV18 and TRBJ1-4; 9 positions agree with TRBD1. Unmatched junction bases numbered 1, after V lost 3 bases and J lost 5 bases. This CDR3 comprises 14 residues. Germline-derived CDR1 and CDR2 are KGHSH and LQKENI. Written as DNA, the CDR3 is TGTGCCAGCTCACCCGGGACAGGGAATGAAAAACTGTTTTTT. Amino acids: CASSPGTGNEKLFF.

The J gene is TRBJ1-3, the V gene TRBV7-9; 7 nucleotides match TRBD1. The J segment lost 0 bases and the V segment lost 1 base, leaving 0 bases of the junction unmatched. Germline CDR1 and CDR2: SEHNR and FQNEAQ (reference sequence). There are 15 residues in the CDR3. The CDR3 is CASSLGQGSGNTIYF. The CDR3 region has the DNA TGTGCCAGCAGCTTAGGACAGGGCTCTGGAAACACCATATATTTT.

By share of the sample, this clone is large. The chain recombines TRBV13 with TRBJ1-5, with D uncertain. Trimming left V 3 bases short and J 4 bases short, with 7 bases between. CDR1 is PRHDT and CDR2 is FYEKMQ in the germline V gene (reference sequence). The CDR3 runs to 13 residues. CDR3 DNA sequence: TGTGCCAGCAGCTTCAGTGAAAATCAGCCCCAGCATTTT. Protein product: CASSFSENQPQHF.

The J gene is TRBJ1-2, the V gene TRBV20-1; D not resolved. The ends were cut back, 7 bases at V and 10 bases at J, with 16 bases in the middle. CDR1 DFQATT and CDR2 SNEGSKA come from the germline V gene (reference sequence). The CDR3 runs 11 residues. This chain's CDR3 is CSVQVADSYTF. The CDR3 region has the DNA TGCAGTGTTCAAGTCGCGGATTCCTACACCTTC.

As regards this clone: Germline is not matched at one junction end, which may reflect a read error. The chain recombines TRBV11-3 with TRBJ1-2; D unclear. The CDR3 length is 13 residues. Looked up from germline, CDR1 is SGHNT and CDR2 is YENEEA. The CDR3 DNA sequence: TGTGCCAGCAGCCCAGATGGGGTTTCGGGGTGCGAGTTC. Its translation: CASSPDGVSGCEF.

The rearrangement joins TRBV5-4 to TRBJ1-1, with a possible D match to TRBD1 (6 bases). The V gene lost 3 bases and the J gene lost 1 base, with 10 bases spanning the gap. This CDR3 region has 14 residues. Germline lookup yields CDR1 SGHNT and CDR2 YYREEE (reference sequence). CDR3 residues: CASSSGQKNTEAFF. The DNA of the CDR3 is TGTGCCAGCAGCTCGGGACAAAAGAACACTGAAGCTTTCTTT.

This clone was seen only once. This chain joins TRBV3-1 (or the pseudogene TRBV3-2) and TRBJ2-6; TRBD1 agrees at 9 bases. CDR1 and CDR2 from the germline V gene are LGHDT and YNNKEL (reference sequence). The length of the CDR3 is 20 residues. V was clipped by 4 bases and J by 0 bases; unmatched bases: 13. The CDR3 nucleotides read TGTGCCAGCAGCCCATTACACCCGGGACAGGGCACCTCTGGGGCCAACGTCCTGACTTTC. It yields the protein CASSPLHPGQGTSGANVLTF.

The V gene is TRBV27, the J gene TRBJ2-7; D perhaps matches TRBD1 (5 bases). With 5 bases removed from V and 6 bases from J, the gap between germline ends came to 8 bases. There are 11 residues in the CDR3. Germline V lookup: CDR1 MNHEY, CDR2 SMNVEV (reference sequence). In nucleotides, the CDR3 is TGTGCCAGCAGTAAGGGGCGCGAGCAGTACTTC. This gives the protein CASSKGREQYF.

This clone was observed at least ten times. CDR3 DNA sequence: TGTGCCAGCAGTGGACAGGGGAGCTATGGCTACACCTTC. It yields the protein CASSGQGSYGYTF. The rearrangement uses TRBV9 and TRBJ1-2, with TRBD1 matching 9 bases. The CDR3 covers 13 residues. Losses at the gene ends were 5 bases for V and 4 bases for J; bases not matched to a gene: 3. Germline loops: CDR1 SGDLS, CDR2 YYNGEE.

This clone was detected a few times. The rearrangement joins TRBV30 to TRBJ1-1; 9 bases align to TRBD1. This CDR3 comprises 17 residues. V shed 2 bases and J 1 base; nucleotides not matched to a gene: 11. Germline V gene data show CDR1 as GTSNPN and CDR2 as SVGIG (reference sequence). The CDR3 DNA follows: TGTGCCTGGAGTCCCAAACAGGGGGCAAGTTCGAACACTGAAGCTTTCTTT. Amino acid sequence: CAWSPKQGASSNTEAFF.

For the CDR3, the DNA is TGTGCCAGCAGCTTTTCGACTGGAAGGGAGACCCAGTACTTC. Translation: CASSFSTGRETQYF. V gene TRBV9 combines with J gene TRBJ2-5, with D unclear. The CDR3 spans 14 residues. V lost 4 bases and J lost 5, with 15 bases in between. CDR1 is SGDLS, CDR2 YYNGEE, per germline.

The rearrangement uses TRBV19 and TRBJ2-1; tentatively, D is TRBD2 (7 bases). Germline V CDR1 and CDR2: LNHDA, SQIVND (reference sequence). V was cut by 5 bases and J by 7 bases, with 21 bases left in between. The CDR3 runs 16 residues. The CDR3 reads CASSSLGGGARNEQFF. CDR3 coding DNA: TGTGCCAGTAGTTCTCTGGGTGGGGGGGCCAGAAATGAGCAGTTCTTC.

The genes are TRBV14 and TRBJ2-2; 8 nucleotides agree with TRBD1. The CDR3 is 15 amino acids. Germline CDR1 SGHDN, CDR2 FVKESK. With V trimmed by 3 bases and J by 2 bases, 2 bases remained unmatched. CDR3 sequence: CASSHGQGNTGELFF. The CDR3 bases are TGTGCCAGCAGCCACGGACAGGGCAACACCGGGGAGCTGTTTTTT. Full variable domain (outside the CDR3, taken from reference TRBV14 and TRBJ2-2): EAGVTQFPSHSVIEKGQTVTLRCDPISGHDNLYWYRRVMGKEIKFLLHFVKESKQDESGMPNNRFLAERTGGTYSTLKVQPAELEDSGVYFCASSHGQGNTGELFFGEGSRLTVL.

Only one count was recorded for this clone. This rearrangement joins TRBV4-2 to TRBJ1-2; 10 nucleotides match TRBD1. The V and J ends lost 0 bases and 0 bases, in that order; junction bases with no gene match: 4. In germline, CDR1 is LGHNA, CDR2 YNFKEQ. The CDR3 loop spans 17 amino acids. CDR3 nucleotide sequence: TGTGCCAGCAGCCAAGACGACAGGGGGCGAGCTAACTATGGCTACACCTTC. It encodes CASSQDDRGRANYGYTF.

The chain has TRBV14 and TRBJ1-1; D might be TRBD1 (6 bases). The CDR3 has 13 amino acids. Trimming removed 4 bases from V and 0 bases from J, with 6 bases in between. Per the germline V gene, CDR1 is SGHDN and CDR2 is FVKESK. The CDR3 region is CASSRQVNTEAFF. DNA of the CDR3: TGTGCCAGCAGCCGACAGGTGAACACTGAAGCTTTCTTT.